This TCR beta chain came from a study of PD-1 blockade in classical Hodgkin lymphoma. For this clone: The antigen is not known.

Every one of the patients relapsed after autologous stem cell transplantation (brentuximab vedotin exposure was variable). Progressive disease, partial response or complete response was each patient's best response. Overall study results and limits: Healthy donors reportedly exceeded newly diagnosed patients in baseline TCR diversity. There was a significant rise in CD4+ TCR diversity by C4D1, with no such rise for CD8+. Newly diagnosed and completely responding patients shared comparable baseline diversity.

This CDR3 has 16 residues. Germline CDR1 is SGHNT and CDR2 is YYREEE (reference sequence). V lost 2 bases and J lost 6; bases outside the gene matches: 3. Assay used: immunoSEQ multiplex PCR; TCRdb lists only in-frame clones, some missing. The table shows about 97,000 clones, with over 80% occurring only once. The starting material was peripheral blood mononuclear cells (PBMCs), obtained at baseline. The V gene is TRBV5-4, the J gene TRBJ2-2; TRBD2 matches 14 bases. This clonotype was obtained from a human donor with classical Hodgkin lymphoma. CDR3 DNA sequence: TGTGCCAGCAGCTTCGGGGGACTAGCGGGAGCCGGGGAGCTGTTTTTT. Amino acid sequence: CASSFGGLAGAGELFF. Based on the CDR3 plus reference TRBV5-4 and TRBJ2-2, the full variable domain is ETGVTQSPTHLIKTRGQQVTLRCSSQSGHNTVSWYQQALGQGPQFIFQYYREEENGRGNFPPRFSGLQFPNYSSELNVNALELDDSALYLCASSFGGLAGAGELFFGEGSRLTVL.